One and the same sample provided the 27 T cell receptor beta chains below, sequenced in a study of vaccination effects on CD4 cells after COVID-19. No antigen is known for these receptors. Sequenced by immunoSEQ multiplex PCR; TCRdb stores in-frame clones only, minus some. The sample contains 42,000 or so clones, 72% of which appear only once. The culture ran for around 10 days before CD4+ T cells were isolated. Two-dose vaccination with either BNT162b2 or mRNA-1273 was given to the participants. Sample: CD4+ T cells from PBMCs cultured without peptide, taken after COVID-19 vaccination. The origin of the receptors is a human donor who received a COVID-19 vaccine.

The CDR3 reads CASSAPGGSGNSPLHF. The CDR3 coding sequence is TGTGCCAGTAGTGCCCCGGGAGGGTCCGGAAATTCACCCCTCCACTTT. The chain recombines TRBV19 with TRBJ1-6; D call uncertain. V shed 5 bases and J shed 7 bases, with 18 bases lying between them. This CDR3 has 16 amino acids. Looked up from germline, CDR1 is LNHDA and CDR2 is SQIVND (reference sequence).

This rearrangement joins TRBV14 to TRBJ2-4; D is unresolved. V dropped 0 bases and J dropped 13 bases, with 16 bases sitting between them. The CDR3 sequence is 14 residues long. Looked up from germline, CDR1 is SGHDN and CDR2 is FVKESK. The CDR3 region has the DNA TGTGCCAGCAGCCAAGATACTTCAAGTCCACTACAGTACTTC. This sequence encodes CASSQDTSSPLQYF.

V is TRBV10-3 and J is TRBJ2-7, with 7 positions matching TRBD1. The CDR3 has 16 residues. V shed 8 bases, J shed 5 bases, and the junction held 18 bases outside the gene matches. Looked up from germline, CDR1 is ENHRY and CDR2 is SYGVKD. CDR3 DNA: TGTGCCATCTCTCCTATACCGACAGGGTTTTCCCACGAGCAGTACTTC. Protein product: CAISPIPTGFSHEQYF.

This rearrangement joins TRBV13 to TRBJ2-5; TRBD1 matches 9 bases. Losses at the gene ends were 0 bases for V and 0 bases for J; bases not matched to a gene: 8. Germline lookup yields CDR1 PRHDT and CDR2 FYEKMQ (reference sequence). This CDR3 has 18 residues. The CDR3 DNA reads TGTGCCAGCAGCTTAGGCCCCAGACAGGGGGGTTACCAAGAGACCCAGTACTTC. Translating it yields CASSLGPRQGGYQETQYF.

This clone showed up just once. The genes are TRBV29-1 and TRBJ1-2; the D gene is possibly TRBD1 (6 bases). CDR1 and CDR2 from the germline V gene are SQVTM and ANQGSEA. This CDR3 comprises 13 residues. V gave up 4 bases and J gave up 0 bases, with 9 bases separating them. CDR3 sequence reads: CSVVEGANYGYTF. DNA for the CDR3: TGCAGCGTTGTGGAGGGGGCTAACTATGGCTACACCTTC.

The rearrangement joins TRBV3-1 (or the pseudogene TRBV3-2) to TRBJ1-2, with D maybe TRBD1 (5 bases). The CDR3 has 13 residues. Trimming pared 4 bases from V and 6 bases from J, leaving 12 bases between. Germline CDR1 and CDR2: LGHDT and YNNKEL (reference sequence). CDR3: CASSLVRENGYTF. CDR3 nucleotide sequence: TGTGCCAGCAGCCTCGTCAGGGAGAATGGCTACACCTTC.

This sequence joins TRBV7-9 and TRBJ1-1, with D unresolved. This CDR3 comprises 14 residues. Germline V gene sequence: CDR1 SEHNR, CDR2 FQNEAQ (reference sequence). V shed 3 bases and J shed 0 bases, with 8 bases lying between them. CDR3 amino acids: CASSLSGLNTEAFF. In nucleotides, the CDR3 is TGTGCCAGCAGCTTGTCAGGTCTGAACACTGAAGCTTTCTTT. Looking up the rest from reference TRBV7-9 and TRBJ1-1 gives the full variable domain: DTGVSQNPRHKITKRGQNVTFRCDPISEHNRLYWYRQTLGQGPEFLTYFQNEAQLEKSRLLSDRFSAERPKGSFSTLEIQRTEQGDSAMYLCASSLSGLNTEAFFGQGTRLTVV.

This chain joins TRBV5-8 and TRBJ2-2, with D perhaps TRBD1 or TRBD2 (5 bases each). In germline, CDR1 is SGHTS, CDR2 YDEGEE. The V end was cut by 2 bases, the J end by 0 bases, with 11 bases between. The length of the CDR3 is 16 residues. The CDR3 reads CASSFLRDANTGELFF. The CDR3 DNA follows: TGTGCCAGCAGCTTCTTGAGGGACGCGAACACCGGGGAGCTGTTTTTT.

The genes are TRBV19 and TRBJ1-1; 9 nucleotides line up with TRBD1. Germline V gene data show CDR1 as LNHDA and CDR2 as SQIVND (reference sequence). V lost 5 bases to trimming and J lost 12 bases; unmatched junction nucleotides: 10. The CDR3 runs 13 residues. The CDR3 protein is CASSFAGTGITFF. Written as DNA, the CDR3 is TGTGCCAGTAGTTTCGCCGGGACAGGGATAACTTTCTTT.

The rearrangement links TRBV5-1 to TRBJ2-2; 7 bases match TRBD2. Germline assignment: CDR1 SGHRS and CDR2 YFSETQ. J gave up 5 bases and V 0 bases, and 7 bases lay outside the gene matches. The CDR3 has 16 amino acids. For the CDR3, the DNA is TGCGCCAGCAGCTTGGATCGGGGAGGGCGGACCGGGGAGCTGTTTTTT. Encoded protein: CASSLDRGGRTGELFF.

Comment on this clone: Other DNA sequences from this sample encode an identical CDR3 as well. The chain joins TRBV18 to TRBJ1-1, with D hard to call. The CDR3 runs to 14 residues. Germline CDR1 and CDR2: KGHSH and LQKENI. With 3 bases removed from V and 0 bases from J, the gap between germline ends came to 8 bases. DNA for the CDR3: TGTGCCAGCTCACCTCAGGTTATGAACACTGAAGCTTTCTTT. Its translation: CASSPQVMNTEAFF.

This chain joins TRBV6-5 and TRBJ2-7, with D perhaps matching TRBD1 (5 bases). This CDR3 region has 16 residues. The germline V and J ends were trimmed by 0 bases and 3 bases, with 15 bases remaining between them. Germline lookup yields CDR1 MNHEY and CDR2 SVGAGI. The CDR3 coding sequence is TGTGCCAGCAGTTACTCGTCCCGCTATCAGGGCTACGAGCAGTACTTC. Translated: CASSYSSRYQGYEQYF.

The chain couples TRBV6-5 to TRBJ1-4; perhaps TRBD1 as D (5 bases). V shed 6 bases and J shed 5 bases, with 13 bases lying between them. Looked up from germline, CDR1 is MNHEY and CDR2 is SVGAGI. The CDR3 consists of 14 residues. DNA for the CDR3: TGTGCCAGCAGAATGGACGGGACGAATGAAAAACTGTTTTTT. As protein: CASRMDGTNEKLFF.

V is TRBV6-5 and J is TRBJ1-1; the D is unclear. Germline CDR1 reads MNHEY; CDR2 reads SVGAGI. The CDR3 length is 15 residues. The V end lost 5 bases, the J end lost 3 bases, and 16 bases lay between the germline ends. CDR3 in DNA: TGTGCCAGCAGTCTGTCTGACGGGCGTTACACTGAAGCTTTCTTT. Encoded protein: CASSLSDGRYTEAFF.

This clone was seen more than once but under ten times. The chain is built from TRBV4-2 and TRBJ1-3; D not certain. The CDR3 totals 15 residues. CDR1 is LGHNA, CDR2 YNFKEQ, per germline. The V and J ends lost 0 bases and 0 bases respectively, with 6 bases between them. In nucleotides, the CDR3 is TGTGCCAGCAGCCAAGATCGGTTCTCTGGAAACACCATATATTTT. Translation: CASSQDRFSGNTIYF.

This clone was seen only once. This sequence joins TRBV11-3 and TRBJ2-7, with 7 bases that match TRBD2. This CDR3 contains 14 residues. The V segment lost 8 bases and the J segment 2 bases; nucleotides outside the gene matches: 9. Germline CDR1 SGHNT, CDR2 YENEEA. This CDR3 is CASHQPGLTYEQYF. The CDR3 coding sequence is TGTGCCAGCCATCAACCGGGACTAACCTACGAGCAGTACTTC.

The genes are TRBV13 and TRBJ2-7; 8 nucleotides match TRBD2. J lost 3 bases, V lost 1 base, and 2 bases had no gene match. CDR1 is PRHDT, CDR2 FYEKMQ, per germline (reference sequence). CDR3 size: 14 residues. The CDR3 nucleotides are TGTGCCAGCAGCTTAGCGGGGGGGCTCTACGAGCAGTACTTC. Its translation: CASSLAGGLYEQYF.

V usage is TRBV6-5 and J usage is TRBJ2-1, with TRBD2 matching over 8 bases. The junction had 9 bases not matched to a gene; V was cut back by 7 bases and J by 4 bases. In germline, CDR1 is MNHEY, CDR2 SVGAGI. The CDR3 runs 15 residues. Written as DNA, the CDR3 is TGTGCCAGCATCAGGAGCGGGGGCCGGTACAATGAGCAGTTCTTC. The encoded protein is CASIRSGGRYNEQFF.

In this sample, this clone turned up once. The chain carries TRBV4-1 and TRBJ2-7; TRBD1 matches 9 bases. The CDR3 length is 14 residues. Germline CDR1 reads MGHRA; CDR2 reads YSYEKL. V trimming: 4 bases; J trimming: 1 base; junction bases outside the gene matches: 2. CDR3 DNA sequence: TGCGCCAGCAGCCCTGGACAGGGGTCCTACGAGCAGTACTTC. It encodes CASSPGQGSYEQYF.

This chain connects TRBV5-1 to TRBJ1-2, with TRBD1 identical over 7 bases. Germline CDR1 SGHRS, CDR2 YFSETQ. The CDR3 is made up of 12 amino acids. Germline trimming cut 3 bases from V and 6 bases from J; bases unmatched to any gene: 2. CDR3 nucleotides: TGCGCCAGCAGCTCGACAGGGAATGGCTACACCTTC. Its translation: CASSSTGNGYTF. The complete variable domain, with remaining parts taken from reference TRBV5-1 and TRBJ1-2, reads KAGVTQTPRYLIKTRGQQVTLSCSPISGHRSVSWYQQTPGQGLQFLFEYFSETQRNKGNFPGRFSGRQFSNSRSEMNVSTLELGDSALYLCASSSTGNGYTFGSGTRLTVV.

The chain carries TRBV13 and TRBJ2-1; D may match TRBD1 or TRBD2 (5 bases each). The germline CDR1 and CDR2 sequences are PRHDT and FYEKMQ (reference sequence). The CDR3 sequence is 14 residues long. V lost 5 bases and J lost 2, with 10 bases in between. In DNA, the CDR3 is TGTGCCAGCAGCCGGGGACGCCCCTACAATGAGCAGTTCTTC. Residues: CASSRGRPYNEQFF.

This chain connects TRBV6-1 to TRBJ2-7; D gene ambiguous. V was clipped by 3 bases and J by 0 bases, with 15 bases between them. Germline V gene sequence: CDR1 MNHNS, CDR2 SASEGT. This CDR3 region has 16 residues. The CDR3 is CASSDPGGLSSYEQYF. The CDR3, as DNA: TGTGCCAGCAGTGACCCGGGTGGGCTTAGCTCCTACGAGCAGTACTTC.

This clone has a handful of counts. CDR3 in amino acids: CASSQDAGVAKNIQYF. DNA of the CDR3: TGCGCCAGCAGCCAAGATGCGGGGGTAGCCAAAAACATTCAGTACTTC. The chain couples TRBV4-1 to TRBJ2-4; TRBD2 agrees at 7 bases. V was clipped by 0 bases and J by 0 bases; unmatched bases: 2. Per germline, CDR1 MGHRA and CDR2 YSYEKL. This CDR3 comprises 16 residues.

The gene calls are TRBV28 and TRBJ2-1; D gene ambiguous. V lost 6 bases to trimming and J lost 5 bases, with 11 bases between them. The germline V gene has CDR1 MDHEN and CDR2 SYDVKM. The CDR3 extends over 13 amino acids. The CDR3 bases are TGTGCCAGCAGGGCTGGAACAAACAATGAGCAGTTCTTC. Its protein is CASRAGTNNEQFF. Full variable domain (rest looked up from reference TRBV28 and TRBJ2-1): DVKVTQSSRYLVKRTGEKVFLECVQDMDHENMFWYRQDPGLGLRLIYFSYDVKMKEKGDIPEGYSVSREKKERFSLILESASTNQTSMYLCASRAGTNNEQFFGPGTRLTVL.

The gene calls are TRBV11-2 and TRBJ2-3; D remains ambiguous. Trimming removed 2 bases at V and 6 bases at J, with 15 bases between. Germline V gene sequence: CDR1 SGHAT, CDR2 FQNNGV. The CDR3 is 15 amino acids. The CDR3: CASSLYTPPVDTQYF. Written as DNA, the CDR3 is TGTGCCAGCAGCTTATACACCCCCCCCGTTGATACGCAGTATTTT. The complete variable domain, with remaining parts taken from reference TRBV11-2 and TRBJ2-3, reads EAGVAQSPRYKIIEKRQSVAFWCNPISGHATLYWYQQILGQGPKLLIQFQNNGVVDDSQLPKDRFSAERLKGVDSTLKIQPAKLEDSAVYLCASSLYTPPVDTQYFGPGTRLTVL.

This clone was observed a handful of times. J is TRBJ1-2 and V is TRBV10-1; the D is unclear. From germline, CDR1 is WNHNN and CDR2 SYGVQD (reference sequence). CDR3 size: 15 residues. Trimming shortened V by 6 bases and J by 1 base, and 15 bases separated the two germline ends. CDR3 residues: CASRPRTADNYGYTF. CDR3 nucleotide sequence: TGCGCCAGCAGACCCAGGACGGCGGATAACTATGGCTACACCTTC.

V and J are TRBV27 and TRBJ2-1; TRBD2 matches at 9 bases. This CDR3 region has 15 residues. The ends lost 5 bases at V and 9 bases at J; junction bases unmatched: 11. Germline V gene lookup returns CDR1 MNHEY and CDR2 SMNVEV (reference sequence). Here the CDR3 DNA reads TGTGCCAGCAGTCCATTAGGGCGGGGGGGTACTGAGCAGTTCTTC. As protein: CASSPLGRGGTEQFF.